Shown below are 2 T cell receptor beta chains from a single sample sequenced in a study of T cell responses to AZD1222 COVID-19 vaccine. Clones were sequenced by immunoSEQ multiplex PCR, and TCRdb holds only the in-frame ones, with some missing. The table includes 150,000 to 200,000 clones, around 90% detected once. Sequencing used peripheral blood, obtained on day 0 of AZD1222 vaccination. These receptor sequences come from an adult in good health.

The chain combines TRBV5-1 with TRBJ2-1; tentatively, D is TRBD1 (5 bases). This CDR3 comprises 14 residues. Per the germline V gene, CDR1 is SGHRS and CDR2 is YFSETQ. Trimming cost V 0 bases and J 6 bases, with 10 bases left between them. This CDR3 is CASSLVMQGNEQFF. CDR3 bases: TGCGCCAGCAGCTTGGTGATGCAGGGCAATGAGCAGTTCTTC. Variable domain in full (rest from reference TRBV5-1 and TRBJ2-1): KAGVTQTPRYLIKTRGQQVTLSCSPISGHRSVSWYQQTPGQGLQFLFEYFSETQRNKGNFPGRFSGRQFSNSRSEMNVSTLELGDSALYLCASSLVMQGNEQFFGPGTRLTVL.

The chain's CDR3 is CVSKGTGLGASTEAFF. The CDR3 nucleotides read TGTGTCTCAAAAGGGACAGGGTTGGGAGCGAGCACTGAAGCTTTCTTT. The V and J genes are TRBV19 and TRBJ1-1; 9 bases map to TRBD1. The length of the CDR3 is 16 residues. Germline V lookup: CDR1 LNHDA, CDR2 SQIVND (reference sequence).